One sample yielded the 6 T cell receptor beta chains listed below, sequenced in a study of blood T cell repertoires in COVID-19. Clones were read by immunoSEQ multiplex PCR, and TCRdb kept only the in-frame ones, dropping some. The sample has 55,000 to 75,000 clones, under 95% seen once. Sequencing input: peripheral blood. The receptors come from a man aged 60-69 years with acute or convalescent COVID-19.

This clone was seen only once. This rearrangement joins TRBV20-1 to TRBJ1-1; TRBD1 is a possible D gene (6 bases). The CDR3 totals 17 residues. V lost 3 bases and J 4 bases, leaving 24 bases between the germline ends. Germline V gene lookup returns CDR1 DFQATT and CDR2 SNEGSKA (reference sequence). The CDR3 DNA sequence: TGCAGTGCTAGTATGGGCCCCATTATTAGGGGGGGCACTGAAGCTTTCTTT. It is translated as CSASMGPIIRGGTEAFF.

This chain uses TRBV18 with TRBJ1-4; D is perhaps TRBD1 (5 bases). CDR1 is KGHSH, CDR2 LQKENI, per germline. CDR3 length: 13 residues. The V and J ends lost 3 bases and 5 bases respectively, with 7 bases between them. CDR3 in amino acids: CASSPGLNEKLFF. In DNA, the CDR3 is TGTGCCAGCTCACCGGGGCTGAATGAAAAACTGTTTTTT.

This clone was picked up one time. The chain has TRBV2 and TRBJ1-5; no reliable D call. The CDR3 is 14 amino acids. Germline V CDR1 and CDR2: SNHLY, FYNNEI. V lost 1 base to trimming and J lost 6 bases, with 10 bases between them. CDR3 amino acids: CASSEGGPRQPQHF. For the CDR3, the DNA is TGTGCCAGCAGTGAAGGAGGGCCGCGTCAGCCCCAGCATTTT.

This chain joins TRBV6-5 and TRBJ2-1; 10 bases are a match to TRBD1. With 8 bases clipped from V and 7 bases from J, the junction kept 11 bases outside the gene matches. This CDR3 contains 15 residues. Germline CDR1 and CDR2: MNHEY and SVGAGI. CDR3 sequence (DNA): TGTGCCAGCCCCGGTAGGGACAGGGGAAGGAATGAGCAGTTCTTC. It codes for CASPGRDRGRNEQFF.

The rearrangement uses TRBV5-4 and TRBJ1-1, with 8 bases identical to TRBD1. Losses at the gene ends were 7 bases for V and 2 bases for J; bases not matched to a gene: 10. This CDR3 comprises 15 residues. The germline CDR1 and CDR2 sequences are SGHNT and YYREEE (reference sequence). CDR3 DNA sequence: TGTGCCAGCTACAGGGGGGCAGACCCAAACACTGAAGCTTTCTTT. This encodes CASYRGADPNTEAFF.

The chain couples TRBV19 to TRBJ2-3; 8 bases match TRBD1. The CDR3 is 16 amino acids. V shed 9 bases and J 3 bases; nucleotides not matched to a gene: 14. Germline assignment: CDR1 LNHDA and CDR2 SQIVND (reference sequence). DNA for the CDR3: TGTGCCAGCAAGACAGGGGAGAACGGTTGGACAGATACGCAGTATTTT. As protein: CASKTGENGWTDTQYF.